The present T cell receptor (beta chain) was sequenced within a study of OX40 agonist ivuxolimab in advanced cancers. Sequencing was performed with immunoSEQ multiplex PCR; in TCRdb, only in-frame clones are kept and a portion is missing. The table records under 100,000 clones, roughly 89% of them present only once. It was autoimmune disease history or systemic immunosuppression that excluded patients. Germline values: CDR1 SGDLS, CDR2 YYNGEE. The V end was cut by 0 bases, the J end by 2 bases, with 12 bases between. The CDR3 consists of 16 residues. Source: CD4+ or CD8+ T cells sorted from blood, taken in a trial of the OX40 agonist ivuxolimab. The genes are TRBV9 and TRBJ1-5; possibly TRBD1 for D (6 bases). The origin of this receptor is an adult with an advanced solid tumor such as melanoma, head and neck, liver or kidney cancer. CDR3 nucleotide sequence: TGTGCCAGCAGCGTAGTGAGGGGGACTCGCAATCAGCCCCAGCATTTT. It codes for CASSVVRGTRNQPQHF. The full variable domain, with the rest looked up from reference TRBV9 and TRBJ1-5, is DSGVTQTPKHLITATGQRVTLRCSPRSGDLSVYWYQQSLDQGLQFLIQYYNGEERAKGNILERFSAQQFPDLHSELNLSSLELGDSALYFCASSVVRGTRNQPQHFGDGTRLSIL.